This TCR beta chain stems from a study of lymphopenia after photon versus proton radiotherapy. Study observations and caveats: Only patients who died were analyzed for survival; proton advantage is unproven. Post-nadir TCR diversity decline inversely tracked overall survival among those who died. Photon-treated patients lost naive T cells and TCR diversity; proton-treated stayed stable. Post-nadir diversity loss with photons came from oligoclonal expansion, particularly CD8+ Temra cells.

The assay was immunoSEQ multiplex PCR, and TCRdb's table has in-frame clones only and misses some. The sample contains over 15,000 clones, over 75% of which appear only once. The CDR3 has 17 amino acids. Trimming removed 1 base from V and 4 bases from J, with 20 bases in between. The V gene's germline CDR1 is SGHRS and CDR2 YFSETQ. As to this clone: The antigen is undetermined. Other DNA sequences in this specimen translate into the identical CDR3.

The specimen comprised peripheral blood, sampled from a patient treated with proton-based radiotherapy. The origin of this receptor is a man aged 65 to 79 with pancreatic cancer. V and J are TRBV5-1 and TRBJ1-1; a weak D match, TRBD1 (6 bases). Written as DNA, the CDR3 is TGCGCCAGCAGCTTGATCGGTGGGGGGCGCGGAATCACTGAAGCTTTCTTT. Amino acids: CASSLIGGGRGITEAFF.